Sequencing of this T cell receptor (beta chain) was carried out in a study of blood T cell repertoires in COVID-19. On the study more broadly: From the United States, Italy and Spain came samples of acute and convalescent COVID-19.

Per the authors' pipeline: Researchers report that nucleated cell counts were estimated from reference gene primer amplification. Some clones are missing from TCRdb's copy, which holds only in-frame ones; the method was immunoSEQ multiplex PCR. Clone size and the V and J calls come from that table; the DNA yielded D and trimming. The sample holds approximately 150,000 clones, about 90% seen once. Germline values: CDR1 ENHRY, CDR2 SYGVKD. Trimming stripped 2 bases from V and 1 base from J, with 8 bases between. This CDR3 region has 14 residues. The clonotype comes from a man in his 60s with active or convalescent COVID-19. The J gene is TRBJ2-5, the V gene TRBV10-3; D ambiguous. The sample was peripheral blood. CDR3 DNA sequence: TGTGCCATCAGTGAGCGGTCAGGCCAAGAGACCCAGTACTTC. This encodes CAISERSGQETQYF.